This section outlines one T cell receptor beta chain sequence together with its context. It has no known antigen specificity. The conserved closing phenylalanine or tryptophan is absent in this CDR3, likely reflecting a read error. Taken from the germline V gene, the CDR1 and CDR2 loops are MDHEN and SYDVKM. Deletion took 7 bases off V and 1 base off J, with a span of 7 bases between the germline ends. Termini included, the CDR3 measures 13 amino acids. Just the 39-base CDR3 DNA is kept, in frame starting at base 1. TCR beta CDR3 regions were amplified from RNA transcripts. The first round of RT-PCR for the TCR CDR3 was performed with the HTBI primer set and the Qiagen OneStep RT-PCR kit. Libraries were constructed in a second round of multiplex PCR, after which size selection and purification were performed. Paired-end sequencing of the libraries was performed with 100 bp reads on an Illumina HiSeq2000. The study's own analysis went as follows. SOAPnuke was used to process the raw data, throwing out any read that contained adapters or uncalled bases, had a mean Phred below 15, or lacked an exact constant-primer or identifier match. High-quality paired reads were merged using COPE v1.2.5, and each unique nucleotide sequence was defined as a clonotype. MiTCR v1.1 was used to align clonotypes to the IMGT TRBV, TRBD and TRBJ reference segments. Only V-J combinations with frequency above 0.0001, covering approximately 99% of repertoires, were analysed. A TCS score was defined as the ratio of F50 (clonal expansion) to E x V (chaos), with BLOSUM62-based TCRdist applied between CDR3 peptides within each V-J. Welch's t-statistics and random forest reduced 500 to 650 V-J features to 13, which were used in a naive Bayes classifier (R e1071). TCRdb handled the public reads itself, with Q25 trimming in fastp and clone calling in MiXCR, and kept productive beta chains. Rows merge per CDR3 protein into single entries with the most common DNA and genes. What appears here as the V and J calls and clone size reflects TCRdb's work, not the paper's. This sample holds 300,000 to 350,000 distinct CDR3 sequences; around a sixth were observed only once. The leading ten clones occupy about half of the sample.

Stable Graves' hyperthyroidism was defined as the absence of progression to ophthalmopathy over 18 months of follow-up. Hyperthyroidism patients were newly diagnosed, had a disease duration of under 2 months, and were aged 18 to 65 years. The study excluded patients with uncontrolled infections, other autoimmune diseases, pregnancy or lactation. Diagnoses relied on clinical symptoms, serum thyroxine and TRAb, thyroid ultrasound and orbital computed tomography. PBMCs were isolated from about 10 ml of fresh peripheral blood by Ficoll-Paque density gradient centrifugation. Total RNA was extracted with Trizol reagent, and quality was checked on an Agilent 2100 Bioanalyzer. These data come from a study of T cells in Graves' hyperthyroidism and ophthalmopathy (dated by TCRdb to between 2019 and 2020). For context, the study as a whole: Peripheral blood was sampled at the time of initial diagnosis, prior to any treatment. To identify TCR V-J signatures that set the groups apart, the researchers used a discovery cohort of 100 or so patients, made up of roughly 45 with Graves' ophthalmopathy and about 60 with stable Graves' hyperthyroidism. Prospective prediction of ophthalmopathy was tested in an independent validation cohort of fewer than 20 hyperthyroidism patients and around 16 patients who later progressed to ophthalmopathy. For training and testing, the roughly 93 patients in the discovery cohort were randomly divided in a 7:3 ratio. The study also compared thyroid tissue and blood T-cell repertoires from a handful of Graves' hyperthyroidism patients. After sampling, hyperthyroidism patients received methimazole starting at 30 mg daily, and ophthalmopathy patients received high-dose intravenous methylprednisolone. The paper reports TCR Vbeta CDR3 sequencing of more than 120 peripheral blood samples: 43 ophthalmopathy, about 75 hyperthyroidism and 17 progressor patients.

Study-wide findings and limitations: In validation, progression to ophthalmopathy was predicted by the model with more than 65% sensitivity and 72.22% specificity, a median of approximately 6.5 months before onset. Most expanded thyroid clonotypes (frequency above 0.001) were also detected in blood, a finding suggesting that blood repertoires may reflect thyroid immune responses. No statistical method was used to fix the sample size in advance, and group allocation was not hidden from the investigators. A 13 V-J signature model separated ophthalmopathy from stable hyperthyroidism, with around 90% sensitivity and about 81% specificity in cross-validation and 80%/75% in testing.

The clonotype originates from a woman between 45 and 60 years old with Graves' hyperthyroidism. The sample comprised blood. The chain was built from TRBV28 and TRBJ2-2, with an unclear D gene assignment. CDR3 region: CASTTQNTGELFS. The sequence in DNA is TGTGCCAGCACCACACAGAACACCGGGGAGCTGTTTTCT.